One and the same sample provided the 7 T cell receptor beta chains below, sequenced in a study of blood T cell repertoires in COVID-19. Measured with immunoSEQ multiplex PCR; TCRdb has only the in-frame clones, and not every one. This table has around 150,000 clones, approximately 90% appearing once. The sample was peripheral blood. Source of these receptors: a man younger than 40 with COVID-19, enrolled during active disease.

The chain uses TRBV18 and TRBJ2-7; the D gene is possibly TRBD1 (6 bases). The CDR3 loop spans 15 amino acids. Germline V gene lookup returns CDR1 KGHSH and CDR2 LQKENI. V lost 2 bases and J 0 bases, leaving 11 bases between the germline ends. The CDR3 loop is CASSPAEGGSYEQYF. The CDR3 region has the DNA TGTGCCAGCTCACCAGCGGAAGGGGGCTCCTACGAGCAGTACTTC. The variable domain in full, completed from reference TRBV18 and TRBJ2-7, reads NAGVMQNPRHLVRRRGQEARLRCSPMKGHSHVYWYRQLPEEGLKFMVYLQKENIIDESGMPKERFSAEFPKEGPSILRIQQVVRGDSAAYFCASSPAEGGSYEQYFGPGTRLTVT.

The chain employs TRBV10-3 and TRBJ2-2; 10 positions match TRBD1. Germline-derived CDR1 and CDR2 are ENHRY and SYGVKD. There are 16 residues in the CDR3. After removal of 3 bases from V and 6 bases from J, the junction contained 7 bases not matched to a gene. The CDR3 DNA reads as TGTGCCATCAGTGAAAACCGGGACAGGGGAGCCGGGGAGCTGTTTTTT. It yields the protein CAISENRDRGAGELFF.

This clone was recorded a few times. This chain connects TRBV18 to TRBJ1-1, with D possibly matching TRBD1 (5 bases). CDR1 KGHSH and CDR2 LQKENI come from the germline V gene. This CDR3 contains 13 residues. V lost 2 bases, J lost 1 base, and 5 bases lay in between. CDR3 nucleotide sequence: TGTGCCAGCTCACCAACAGGGAACACTGAAGCTTTCTTT. It specifies CASSPTGNTEAFF. Looking up the rest from reference TRBV18 and TRBJ1-1 gives the full variable domain: NAGVMQNPRHLVRRRGQEARLRCSPMKGHSHVYWYRQLPEEGLKFMVYLQKENIIDESGMPKERFSAEFPKEGPSILRIQQVVRGDSAAYFCASSPTGNTEAFFGQGTRLTVV.

CDR3 nucleotide sequence: TGTGCCAGCAGTAAACTAGCGGGGGCCGGCACAGATACGCAGTATTTT. Translated, it gives CASSKLAGAGTDTQYF. V usage is TRBV6-2 or TRBV6-3 and J usage is TRBJ2-3, with 11 bases identical to TRBD2. CDR1 and CDR2 from the germline V gene are MNHEY and SVGEGT. This CDR3 spans 16 amino acids. J was trimmed by 1 base and V by 5 bases; bases with no gene match: 5.

The chain couples TRBV11-3 to TRBJ2-1; 8 bases are shared with TRBD2. Germline values: CDR1 SGHNT, CDR2 YENEEA. Trimming took 5 bases from V and 8 from J; bases not matched to a gene: 2. CDR3 size: 12 residues. The CDR3 region is CASSVGGDEQFF. For the CDR3, the DNA is TGTGCCAGCAGCGTCGGGGGGGATGAGCAGTTCTTC.

The V and J genes are TRBV5-8 and TRBJ1-1; D remains ambiguous. CDR3 length: 12 amino acids. V lost 5 bases and J lost 0, with 5 bases in between. Looked up from germline, CDR1 is SGHTS and CDR2 is YDEGEE. This chain's CDR3 is CASSYMNTEAFF. CDR3 DNA: TGTGCCAGCAGTTACATGAACACTGAAGCTTTCTTT.

The chain carries TRBV2 and TRBJ2-1; D remains unclear. Germline V gives CDR1 SNHLY, CDR2 FYNNEI. V gave up 7 bases and J gave up 8 bases, with 24 bases separating them. This CDR3 is 16 amino acids long. CDR3 DNA: TGTGCCAGCAAACTACTGACGGTTTGGTTCGAGGATGAGCAGTTCTTC. This translates into CASKLLTVWFEDEQFF.